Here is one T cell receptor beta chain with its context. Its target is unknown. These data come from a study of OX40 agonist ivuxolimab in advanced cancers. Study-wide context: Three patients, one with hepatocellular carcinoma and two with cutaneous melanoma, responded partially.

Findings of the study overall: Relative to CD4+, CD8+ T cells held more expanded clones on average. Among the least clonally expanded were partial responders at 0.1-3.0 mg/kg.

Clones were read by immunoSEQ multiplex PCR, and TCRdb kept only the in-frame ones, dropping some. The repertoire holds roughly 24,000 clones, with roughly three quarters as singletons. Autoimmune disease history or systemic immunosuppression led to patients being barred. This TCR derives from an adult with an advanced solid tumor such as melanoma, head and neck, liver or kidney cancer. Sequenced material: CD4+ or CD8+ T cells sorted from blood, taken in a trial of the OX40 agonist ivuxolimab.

The CDR3 region is CASSPYRETYNEQFF. CDR3 sequence (DNA): TGTGCCAGCAGCCCCTACAGGGAAACCTACAATGAGCAGTTCTTC. The V call is TRBV21-1, the J call TRBJ2-1; the D call in the table, TRBD1, was not verified against the DNA. TRBV21-1 is deemed a pseudogene. The CDR3 has 15 amino acids.